This TCR beta chain was profiled in a study of blood T cell repertoires in COVID-19. As for the study in general: The analysed material was cDNA or gDNA that came from T cells, B-cell-depleted T cells, or PBMCs.

Germline CDR1 reads SGHAT; CDR2 reads FQNNGV. The CDR3 consists of 14 residues. The ends lost 5 bases at V and 4 bases at J; junction bases unmatched: 5. The table came from immunoSEQ multiplex PCR; TCRdb's copy has only in-frame clones and leaves some out. The table has approximately 200,000 clones, about nine tenths seen once; the top ten hold approximately 4%. This receptor was taken from a woman in her twenties or thirties with acute or convalescent COVID-19. This chain links TRBV11-2 with TRBJ1-3; the match to TRBD1 covers 7 bases. Sequenced: peripheral blood. The CDR3 DNA sequence: TGTGCCAGCAGCGAAAGGGGGCTAGGAAACACCATATATTTT. Amino acids: CASSERGLGNTIYF.